This TCR beta chain is from a study of B cell selection in AIRE deficiency. Concerning this clone: What it binds is not known.

Conventional CD4 T cells were sorted as CD4+CD127+ cells. Some clones are missing from TCRdb's copy, which holds only in-frame ones; the method was immunoSEQ multiplex PCR. This table has 20,000 to 30,000 clones, about 96% appearing once. The germline V and J ends were trimmed by 3 bases and 0 bases, with 6 bases remaining between them. The CDR3 sequence is 14 residues long. The germline CDR1 and CDR2 sequences are MNHEY and SMNVEV (reference sequence). Whole-study findings and limits: Of roughly 3,400 shared Treg TCRbeta sequences, 31.6% were healthy-donor-only and about 9.1% patient-only.

This sequence was found in a human donor in good health. Sequenced input: CD4+CD127+ conventional T cells sorted from PBMCs. The chain is built from TRBV27 and TRBJ1-5; D ambiguous. The CDR3 is CASSFDRSNQPQHF. The DNA of the CDR3 is TGTGCCAGCAGTTTTGATCGTAGCAATCAGCCCCAGCATTTT.